This T cell receptor (beta chain) was captured by sequencing in a study of blood T cell repertoires in COVID-19. Study-wide background: Acute and convalescent COVID-19 specimens originated in the United States, Italy and Spain.

Original methodology: Estimation of nucleated cell counts relied on the amplification of reference gene primers. The assay was immunoSEQ multiplex PCR, and TCRdb's table has in-frame clones only and misses some. V and J calls plus clone size are reproduced from that table; the DNA served to infer D and trimming. The sample consists of about 69,000 clones, around 77% of them appearing once. V was pared by 1 base and J by 2 bases, with 14 bases between. CDR1 and CDR2 (germline): MNHEY, SMNVEV (reference sequence). CDR3 size: 17 residues. The sequenced material came from peripheral blood. This clonotype was sampled from a man in his 60s with acute or convalescent COVID-19. This chain links TRBV27 with TRBJ1-4, with D maybe TRBD1 (6 bases). The CDR3, as DNA: TGTGCCAGCAGTTTATTCGACGGACAGCGCACTAATGAAAAACTGTTTTTT. This codes for CASSLFDGQRTNEKLFF.